Listed here are 2 T cell receptor beta chains from one sample, sequenced in a study of T-cell memory formation after mild COVID-19. TCRdb re-analysed the 5' RACE reads in MiXCR, keeping a single row per CDR3 protein. The sample holds more than 250,000 distinct CDR3 sequences, about 17% seen once. The specimen was PBMCs or a T cell subset sorted from them (not recorded which). The receptor source for this set is a man aged 18 to 29 who had mild COVID-19 (a few samples of this study predate the infection). Cell type and time point are not known.

The chain employs TRBV28 and TRBJ2-3; tentatively, D is TRBD1 (6 bases). V was clipped by 6 bases and J by 6 bases, with 10 bases between them. Germline CDR1 and CDR2: MDHEN and SYDVKM. This CDR3 spans 12 amino acids. The CDR3 DNA reads as TGTGCCAGCAGCGCGCAGGGGGATACGCAGTATTTT. It encodes CASSAQGDTQYF.

This clonotype showed up many times. J is TRBJ1-2 and V is TRBV29-1; D not certain. Trimming left V 7 bases short and J 7 bases short, with 13 bases between. This CDR3 is built from 11 residues. Germline V gives CDR1 SQVTM, CDR2 ANQGSEA. CDR3 sequence reads: CSALLGGGYTF. Here the CDR3 DNA reads TGCAGCGCCCTCTTGGGTGGTGGCTACACCTTC. Using reference TRBV29-1 and TRBJ1-2 for the parts outside the CDR3, the full variable domain is SAVISQKPSRDICQRGTSLTIQCQVDSQVTMMFWYRQQPGQSLTLIATANQGSEATYESGFVIDKFPISRPNLTFSTLTVSNMSPEDSSIYLCSALLGGGYTFGSGTRLTVV.